The source of this T cell receptor beta chain is a study of shared T cell receptors in the human thymus (dated by TCRdb to the early 2020s). Some background on the complete study: The study examined how self-reactive, shared T-cell receptor alpha chains are generated in the human thymus.

CDR1 and CDR2 (SEHNR, FQNEAQ) derive from the germline V gene (reference sequence). Trimming leaves V shorter by 0 bases and J shorter by 6 bases, with the junction holding 3 bases beyond the gene matches. There are 16 amino acids in the CDR3, from cysteine to phenylalanine inclusive. The sequence is cut down to CDR3 DNA, 48 bases in frame from base 1. A note on this clone: This receptor's antigen is unknown. Base qualities are not recorded, but no much larger clone differs from it by a single base.

Library prep was done by the immunoSEQ multiplex PCR assay. In TCRdb, the immuneACCESS table is reduced to in-frame sequences with V and J assigned. These tables do not hold every clone; where another copy was compared, an unresolved V gene accounts for under half, and the others remain unexplained. The sample table records around 340,000 clones; approximately 95% of these occur just once. Of the sample, around 0.019% is held by the ten largest clones. The sample consisted of thymocytes. The receptor comes from a human donor. The V gene is TRBV7-9 and the J gene is TRBJ2-1; TRBD1 fits 12 bases in the junction. The DNA sequence is TGTGCCAGCAGCTTAGCGGGACAGGGGGCCAGCAATGAGCAGTTCTTC. Translated, it reads CASSLAGQGASNEQFF.